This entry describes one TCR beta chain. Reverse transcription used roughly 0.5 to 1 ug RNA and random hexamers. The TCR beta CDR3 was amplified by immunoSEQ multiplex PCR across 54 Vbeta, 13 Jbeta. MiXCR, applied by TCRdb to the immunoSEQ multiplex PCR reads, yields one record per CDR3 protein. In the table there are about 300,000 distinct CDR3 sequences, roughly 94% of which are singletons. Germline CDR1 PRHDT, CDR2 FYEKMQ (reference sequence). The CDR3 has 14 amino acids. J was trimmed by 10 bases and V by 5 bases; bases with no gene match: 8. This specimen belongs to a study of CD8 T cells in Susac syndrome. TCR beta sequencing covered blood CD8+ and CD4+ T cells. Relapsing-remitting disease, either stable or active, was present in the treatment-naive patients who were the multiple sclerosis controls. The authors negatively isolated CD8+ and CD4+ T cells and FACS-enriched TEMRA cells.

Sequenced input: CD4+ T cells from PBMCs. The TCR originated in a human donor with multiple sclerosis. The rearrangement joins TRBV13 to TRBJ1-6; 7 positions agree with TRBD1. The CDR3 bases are TGTGCCAGCAGCACCCGAGACAGGGTATCACCCCTCCACTTT. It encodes CASSTRDRVSPLHF.